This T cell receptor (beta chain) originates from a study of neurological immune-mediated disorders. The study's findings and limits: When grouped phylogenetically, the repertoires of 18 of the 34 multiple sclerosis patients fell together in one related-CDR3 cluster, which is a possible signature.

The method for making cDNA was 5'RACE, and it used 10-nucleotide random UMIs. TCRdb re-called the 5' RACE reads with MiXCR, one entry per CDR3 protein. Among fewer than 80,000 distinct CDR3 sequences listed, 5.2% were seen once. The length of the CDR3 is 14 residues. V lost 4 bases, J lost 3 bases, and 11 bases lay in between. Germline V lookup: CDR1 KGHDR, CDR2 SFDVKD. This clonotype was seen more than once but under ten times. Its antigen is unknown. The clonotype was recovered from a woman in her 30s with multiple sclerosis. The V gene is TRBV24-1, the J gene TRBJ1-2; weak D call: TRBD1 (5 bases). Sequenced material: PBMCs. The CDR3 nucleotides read TGTGCCACCAGTGACGAGGGGAGTGACTATGGCTACACCTTC. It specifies CATSDEGSDYGYTF.